The clone carrying this TCR beta chain was picked up many times. The antigen remains unidentified. The sample originates from a study of molecular identifiers for immune sequencing clone quantification. Study-wide points: Clones with over 20 RNA copies captured over 98% of effector molecules but under 1% of naive ones. Should identical TCR molecules share a barcode, the sizes of highly expanded clones could be underestimated. The study reportedly detected spiked Jurkat TCR RNA from one cell among around 970,000 naive cells.

Naive CD8 T cells were sorted, and the gate applied was CD8+CD4-CCR7+CD45RA+. In TCRdb, the PCR reads were re-called with MiXCR into one record per CDR3 protein. The sample contains about 40,000 distinct CDR3 sequences, roughly 20% of which appear only once. Sample: naive CD8+ T cells from blood, with Jurkat cell RNA spiked in. Sample subset: FACS-sorted CD8+CD4-CCR7+CD45RA+ naive T cells. The clonotype originates from a human donor in good health. Some libraries in this study had Jurkat cell RNA spiked in.

The CDR3 sequence: CASRPRELGSNKYF. Written as DNA, the CDR3 is TGTGCCAGCCGTCCCCGGGAACTCGGATCGAACAAGTACTTC. The V call is TRBV2, the J call TRBJ2-7; D perhaps matches TRBD2 (5 bases). V shed 8 bases and J shed 11 bases, with 25 bases lying between them. Germline CDR1 is SNHLY and CDR2 is FYNNEI. CDR3 length: 14 residues. Using reference TRBV2 and TRBJ2-7 for the parts outside the CDR3, the full variable domain is EPEVTQTPSHQVTQMGQEVILRCVPISNHLYFYWYRQILGQKVEFLVSFYNNEISEKSEIFDDQFSVERPDGSNFTLKIRSTKLEDSAMYFCASRPRELGSNKYFGPGTRLTVT.